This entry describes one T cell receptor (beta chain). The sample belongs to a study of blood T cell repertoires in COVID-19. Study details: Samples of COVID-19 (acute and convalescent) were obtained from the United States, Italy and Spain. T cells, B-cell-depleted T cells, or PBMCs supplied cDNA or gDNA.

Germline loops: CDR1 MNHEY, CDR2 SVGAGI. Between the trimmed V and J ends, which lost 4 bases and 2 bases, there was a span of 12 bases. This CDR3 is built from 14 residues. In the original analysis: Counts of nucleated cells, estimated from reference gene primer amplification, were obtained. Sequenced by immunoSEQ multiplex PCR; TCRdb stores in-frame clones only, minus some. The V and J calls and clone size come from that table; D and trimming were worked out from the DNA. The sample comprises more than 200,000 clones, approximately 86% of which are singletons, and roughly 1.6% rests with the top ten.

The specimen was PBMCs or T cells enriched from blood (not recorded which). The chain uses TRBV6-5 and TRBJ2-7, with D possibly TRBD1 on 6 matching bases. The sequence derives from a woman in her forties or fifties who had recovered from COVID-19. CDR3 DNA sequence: TGTGCCAGCAGTTCCACAGGGATCCCCTACGAGCAGTACTTC. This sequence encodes CASSSTGIPYEQYF.